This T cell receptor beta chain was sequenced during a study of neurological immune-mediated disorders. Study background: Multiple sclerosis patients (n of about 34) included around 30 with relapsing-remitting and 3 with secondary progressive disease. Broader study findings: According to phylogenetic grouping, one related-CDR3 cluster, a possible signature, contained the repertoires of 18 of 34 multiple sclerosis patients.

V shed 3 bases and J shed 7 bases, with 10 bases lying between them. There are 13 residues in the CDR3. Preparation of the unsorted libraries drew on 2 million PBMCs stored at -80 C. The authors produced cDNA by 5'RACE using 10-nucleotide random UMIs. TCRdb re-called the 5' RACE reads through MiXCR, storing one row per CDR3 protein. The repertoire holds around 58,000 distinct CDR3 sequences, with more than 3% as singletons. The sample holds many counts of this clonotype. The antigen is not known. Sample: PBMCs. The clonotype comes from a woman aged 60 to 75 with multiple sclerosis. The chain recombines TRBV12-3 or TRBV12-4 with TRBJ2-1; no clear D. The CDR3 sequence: CASSLVISNEQFF. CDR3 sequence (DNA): TGTGCCAGCAGTTTGGTAATTAGTAATGAGCAGTTCTTC.